Listed below are T cell receptor beta chains from one sample, sequenced in a study of CD8+ T cells in alopecia areata. The repertoire was sequenced with immunoSEQ multiplex PCR; TCRdb's copy has only in-frame clones and lacks some. This table has over 110,000 clones, approximately 50% appearing once. The source material was CD4+ T cells sorted from blood, sampled at week 0. The receptor set was obtained from a human donor with alopecia areata. CDR3s include the opening cysteine and the closing phenylalanine or tryptophan. The order of the fields is clone size, V gene, D gene, J gene, CDR3 DNA, CDR3 protein. A D gene is named only where the DNA matches it firmly. Some rows mark clone size as missing; the rest say once, few, many or name a class of expanded clone.

clone size: .
V gene: TRBV11-2
D gene: .
J gene: TRBJ2-1
CDR3 DNA: TGTGCCAGCCGGGTCAGGCTATACTACAATGAGCAGTTCTTC
CDR3 protein: CASRVRLYYNEQFF

clone size: few
V gene: TRBV7-2
D gene: .
J gene: TRBJ1-5
CDR3 DNA: TGTGCCAGCAGTTCAGGGTCCTTATCGCCCCAGCATTTT
CDR3 protein: CASSSGSLSPQHF

clone size: many
V gene: TRBV19
D gene: TRBD1
J gene: TRBJ2-1
CDR3 DNA: TGTGCCACAAGTAAGGGGGCGAGCTACAATGAGCAGTTCTTC
CDR3 protein: CATSKGASYNEQFF

clone size: .
V gene: TRBV5-1
D gene: .
J gene: TRBJ2-5
CDR3 DNA: TGCGCCAGCGCACCCCTTAACGGCGTGGAAGAGACCCAGTACTTC
CDR3 protein: CASAPLNGVEETQYF

clone size: .
V gene: TRBV25-1
D gene: TRBD2
J gene: TRBJ2-1
CDR3 DNA: TGTGCCAGCAGTGATGGGACTAGGAGCTCCAATGAGCAGTTCTTC
CDR3 protein: CASSDGTRSSNEQFF

clone size: .
V gene: TRBV20-1
D gene: .
J gene: TRBJ2-2
CDR3 DNA: TGCAGTCCTTCAGGGAGGAGGGAGCTGTTTTTT
CDR3 protein: CSPSGRRELFF

clone size: few
V gene: TRBV7-2
D gene: TRBD2
J gene: TRBJ2-1
CDR3 DNA: TGTGCCAGCAGCTTAACGGGAGGGCTCCATGAGCAGTTCTTC
CDR3 protein: CASSLTGGLHEQFF

clone size: .
V gene: TRBV5-1
D gene: .
J gene: TRBJ2-5
CDR3 DNA: TGCGCCAGCAGCTTGGATGCGTCGGAGACCCAGTACTTC
CDR3 protein: CASSLDASETQYF

clone size: .
V gene: TRBV29-1
D gene: .
J gene: TRBJ1-1
CDR3 DNA: TGCAGCATACGGCGTGACGAGCACACTGAAGCTTTCTTT
CDR3 protein: CSIRRDEHTEAFF

clone size: .
V gene: TRBV25-1
D gene: .
J gene: TRBJ2-2
CDR3 DNA: TGTGCCAGCAGTCTGGTGGGGGACACCGGGGAGCTGTTTTTT
CDR3 protein: CASSLVGDTGELFF

clone size: few
V gene: TRBV30
D gene: TRBD1
J gene: TRBJ2-5
CDR3 DNA: TGTGCCTGGATCGGTGACAGGGGGCTGGAGACCCAGTACTTC
CDR3 protein: CAWIGDRGLETQYF

clone size: few
V gene: TRBV5-1
D gene: TRBD1
J gene: TRBJ1-4
CDR3 DNA: TGCGCCAGCAGCAGAATTCCGGGACAGGGAATTGAAAAACTGTTTTTT
CDR3 protein: CASSRIPGQGIEKLFF